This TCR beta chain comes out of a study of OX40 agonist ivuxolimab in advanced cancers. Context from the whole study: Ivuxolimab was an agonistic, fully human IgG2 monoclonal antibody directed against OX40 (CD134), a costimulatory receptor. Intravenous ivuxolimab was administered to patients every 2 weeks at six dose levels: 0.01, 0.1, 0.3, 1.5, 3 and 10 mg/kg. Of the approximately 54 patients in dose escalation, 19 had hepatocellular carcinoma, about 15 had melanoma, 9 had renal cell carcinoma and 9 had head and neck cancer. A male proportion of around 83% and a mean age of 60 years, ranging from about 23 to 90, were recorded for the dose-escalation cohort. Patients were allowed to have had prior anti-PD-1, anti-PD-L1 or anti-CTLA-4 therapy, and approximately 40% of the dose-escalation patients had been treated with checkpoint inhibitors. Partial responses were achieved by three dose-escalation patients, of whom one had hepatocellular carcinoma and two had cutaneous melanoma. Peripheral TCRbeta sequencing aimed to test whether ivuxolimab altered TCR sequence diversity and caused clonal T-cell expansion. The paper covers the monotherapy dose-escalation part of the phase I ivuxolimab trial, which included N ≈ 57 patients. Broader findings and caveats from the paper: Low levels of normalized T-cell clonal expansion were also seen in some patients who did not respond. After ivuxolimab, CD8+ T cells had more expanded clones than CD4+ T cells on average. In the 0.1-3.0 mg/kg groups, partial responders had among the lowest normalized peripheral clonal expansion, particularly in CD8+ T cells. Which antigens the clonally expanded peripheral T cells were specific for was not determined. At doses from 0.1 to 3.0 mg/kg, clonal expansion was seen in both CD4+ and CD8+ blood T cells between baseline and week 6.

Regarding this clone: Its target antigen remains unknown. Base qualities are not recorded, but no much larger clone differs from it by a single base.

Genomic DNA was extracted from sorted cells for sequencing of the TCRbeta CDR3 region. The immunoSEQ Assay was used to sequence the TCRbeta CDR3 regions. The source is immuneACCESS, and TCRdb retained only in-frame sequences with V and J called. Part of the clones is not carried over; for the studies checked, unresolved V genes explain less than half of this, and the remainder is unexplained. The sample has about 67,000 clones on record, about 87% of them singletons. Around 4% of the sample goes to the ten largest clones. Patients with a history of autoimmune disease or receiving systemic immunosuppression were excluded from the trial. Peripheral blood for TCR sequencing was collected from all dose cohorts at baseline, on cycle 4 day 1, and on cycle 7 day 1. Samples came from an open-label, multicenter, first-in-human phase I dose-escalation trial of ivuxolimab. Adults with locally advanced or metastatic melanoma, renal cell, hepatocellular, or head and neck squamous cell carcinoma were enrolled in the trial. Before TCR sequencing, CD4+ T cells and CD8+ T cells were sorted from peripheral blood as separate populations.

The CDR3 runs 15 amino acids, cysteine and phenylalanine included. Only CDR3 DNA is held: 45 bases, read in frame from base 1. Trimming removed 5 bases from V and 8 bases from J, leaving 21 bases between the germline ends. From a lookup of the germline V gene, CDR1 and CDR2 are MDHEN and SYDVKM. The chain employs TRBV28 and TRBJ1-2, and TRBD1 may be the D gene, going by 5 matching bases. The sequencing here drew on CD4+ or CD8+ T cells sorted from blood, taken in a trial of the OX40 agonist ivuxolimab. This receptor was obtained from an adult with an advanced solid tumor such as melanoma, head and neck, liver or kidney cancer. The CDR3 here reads CASSRAGSGLGGYTF. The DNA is TGTGCCAGCAGTCGTGCAGGGTCTGGCTTGGGCGGCTACACCTTC.